The 2 T cell receptor beta chains in this list originate from one sample, sequenced in a study of T-cell reconstitution after alpha-beta-depleted transplantation in children. Construction of the TCRbeta library involved unique molecular identifiers. TCRdb independently ran MiXCR on the PCR reads; one entry per CDR3 protein. The sample shows around 700,000 distinct CDR3 sequences, around 13% of them seen only once. Sequencing used PBMCs, obtained before TCRalphabeta/CD19-depleted stem cell transplant. These receptors all stem from a girl aged 2 to 10 with congenital amegakaryocytic thrombocytopenia, due to receive a stem cell transplant.

This clonotype appeared many times. The V and J genes are TRBV6-1 and TRBJ2-7, with D perhaps TRBD2 (6 bases). This CDR3 contains 17 residues. Trimming left V 6 bases short and J 9 bases short, with 30 bases between. Germline CDR1 is MNHNS and CDR2 is SASEGT. The CDR3 DNA reads TGTGCCAGCAGCCTAAGCGGCGGGGCCTCCGTGCTACGTGGGCAGTACTTC. It specifies CASSLSGGASVLRGQYF.

The V and J genes are TRBV20-1 and TRBJ2-7; 10 nucleotides match TRBD2. Trimming cost V 3 bases and J 6 bases; bases outside gene matches: 5. The CDR3 loop spans 13 amino acids. Germline-derived CDR1 and CDR2 are DFQATT and SNEGSKA (reference sequence). This CDR3 reads CSASLAGVPEQYF. DNA for the CDR3: TGCAGTGCTAGTCTAGCGGGAGTACCCGAGCAGTACTTC.